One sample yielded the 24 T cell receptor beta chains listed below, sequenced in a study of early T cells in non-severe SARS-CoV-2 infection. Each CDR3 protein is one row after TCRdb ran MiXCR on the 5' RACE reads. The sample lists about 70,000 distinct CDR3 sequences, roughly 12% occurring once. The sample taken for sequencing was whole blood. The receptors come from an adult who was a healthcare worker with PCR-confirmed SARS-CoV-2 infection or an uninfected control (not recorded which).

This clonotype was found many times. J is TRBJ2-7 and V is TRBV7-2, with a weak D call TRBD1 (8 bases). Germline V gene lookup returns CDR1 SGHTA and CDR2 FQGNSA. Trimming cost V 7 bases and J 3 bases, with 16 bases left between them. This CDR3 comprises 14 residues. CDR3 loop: CASTRTGRDYEQYF. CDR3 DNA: TGTGCCAGCACCCGGACAGGGAGGGACTACGAGCAGTACTTC.

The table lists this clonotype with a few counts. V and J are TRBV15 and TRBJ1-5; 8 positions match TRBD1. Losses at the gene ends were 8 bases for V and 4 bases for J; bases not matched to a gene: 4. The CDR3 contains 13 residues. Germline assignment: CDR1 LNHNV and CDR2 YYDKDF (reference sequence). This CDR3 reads CATADRANQPQHF. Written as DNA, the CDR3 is TGTGCCACCGCGGACAGGGCGAATCAGCCCCAGCATTTT.

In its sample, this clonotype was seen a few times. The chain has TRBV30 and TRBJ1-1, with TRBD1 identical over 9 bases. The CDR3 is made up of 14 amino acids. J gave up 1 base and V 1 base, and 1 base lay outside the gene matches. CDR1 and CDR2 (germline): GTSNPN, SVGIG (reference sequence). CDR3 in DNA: TGTGCCTGGAGTGGGGGACAGGGGAACACTGAAGCTTTCTTT. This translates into CAWSGGQGNTEAFF.

For the CDR3, the DNA is TGTGCCAGCAATAGGGGGCAGAGGAACACTGAAGCTTTCTTT. Translating it yields CASNRGQRNTEAFF. The rearrangement uses TRBV4-2 and TRBJ1-1; 7 bases are a match to TRBD1. This CDR3 region has 14 residues. The V gene's germline CDR1 is LGHNA and CDR2 YNFKEQ. The V segment lost 7 bases and the J segment 1 base; nucleotides outside the gene matches: 6.

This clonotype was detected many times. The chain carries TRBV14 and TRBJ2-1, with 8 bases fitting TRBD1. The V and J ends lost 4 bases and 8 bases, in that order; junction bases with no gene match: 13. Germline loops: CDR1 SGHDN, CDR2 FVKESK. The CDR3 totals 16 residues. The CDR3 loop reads CASSLGLDRAKYEQFF. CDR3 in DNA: TGTGCCAGCAGCCTGGGGTTGGACAGGGCGAAGTATGAGCAGTTCTTC.

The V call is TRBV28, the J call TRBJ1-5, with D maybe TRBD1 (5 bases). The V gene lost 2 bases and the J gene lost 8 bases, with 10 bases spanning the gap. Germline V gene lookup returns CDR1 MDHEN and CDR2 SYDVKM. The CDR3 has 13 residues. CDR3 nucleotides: TGTGCCAGCAGTTTAGGCAGGGTTAAGCCCCAGCATTTT. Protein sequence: CASSLGRVKPQHF.

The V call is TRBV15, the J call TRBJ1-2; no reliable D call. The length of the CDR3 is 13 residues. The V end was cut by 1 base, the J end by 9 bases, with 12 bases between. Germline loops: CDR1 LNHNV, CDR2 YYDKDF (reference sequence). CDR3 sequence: CATSRGRTIRYTF. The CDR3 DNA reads TGTGCCACCAGCAGAGGGCGGACTATCCGCTACACCTTC.

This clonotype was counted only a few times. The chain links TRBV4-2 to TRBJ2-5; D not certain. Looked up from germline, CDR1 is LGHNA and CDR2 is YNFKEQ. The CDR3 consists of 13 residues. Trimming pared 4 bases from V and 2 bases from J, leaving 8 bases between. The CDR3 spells CASSRTAQETQYF. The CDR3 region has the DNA TGTGCCAGCAGCCGGACCGCTCAAGAGACCCAGTACTTC.

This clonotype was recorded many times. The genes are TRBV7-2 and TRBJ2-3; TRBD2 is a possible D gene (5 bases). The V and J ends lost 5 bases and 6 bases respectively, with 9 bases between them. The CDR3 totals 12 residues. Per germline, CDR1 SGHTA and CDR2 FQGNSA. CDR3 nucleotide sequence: TGTGCCAGCAGCATCCAGCGGGATACGCAGTATTTT. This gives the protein CASSIQRDTQYF.

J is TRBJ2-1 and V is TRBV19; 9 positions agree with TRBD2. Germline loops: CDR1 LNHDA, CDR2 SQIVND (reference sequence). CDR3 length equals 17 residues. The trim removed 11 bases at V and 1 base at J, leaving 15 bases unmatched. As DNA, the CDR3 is TGTGCCGCCTCCCGAGCGGGGGGCCAACCTTCCTACAATGAGCAGTTCTTC. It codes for CAASRAGGQPSYNEQFF.

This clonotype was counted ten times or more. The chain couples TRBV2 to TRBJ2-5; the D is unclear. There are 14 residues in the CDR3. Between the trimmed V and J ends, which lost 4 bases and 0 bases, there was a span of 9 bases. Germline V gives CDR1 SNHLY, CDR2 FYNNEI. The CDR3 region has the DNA TGTGCCAGCAGTGGTACTGAGTACCAAGAGACCCAGTACTTC. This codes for CASSGTEYQETQYF.

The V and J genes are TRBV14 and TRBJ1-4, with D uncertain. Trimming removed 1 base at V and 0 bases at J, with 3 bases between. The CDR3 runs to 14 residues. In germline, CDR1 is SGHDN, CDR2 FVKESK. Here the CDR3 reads CASSQAATNEKLFF. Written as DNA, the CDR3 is TGTGCCAGCAGCCAAGCAGCAACTAATGAAAAACTGTTTTTT.

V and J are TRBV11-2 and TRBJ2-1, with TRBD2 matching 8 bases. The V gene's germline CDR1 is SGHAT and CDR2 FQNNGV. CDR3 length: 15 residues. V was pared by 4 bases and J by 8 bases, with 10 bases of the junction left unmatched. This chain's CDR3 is CASSSERGISDEQFF. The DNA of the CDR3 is TGTGCCAGCAGCTCCGAGCGGGGGATAAGCGATGAGCAGTTCTTC.

The CDR3 is CASSPTPREEQYF. CDR3 nucleotide sequence: TGTGCCAGCTCACCAACACCCCGCGAAGAGCAGTACTTC. The J gene is TRBJ2-7, the V gene TRBV18; no reliable D call. V gave up 2 bases and J gave up 7 bases, with 12 bases separating them. The CDR3 extends over 13 amino acids. Germline V gives CDR1 KGHSH, CDR2 LQKENI.

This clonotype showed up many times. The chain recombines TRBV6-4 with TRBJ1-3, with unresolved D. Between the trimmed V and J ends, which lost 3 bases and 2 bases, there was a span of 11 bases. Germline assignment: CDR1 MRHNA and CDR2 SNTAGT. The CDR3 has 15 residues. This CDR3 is CASSESAGTGNTIYF. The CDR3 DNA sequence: TGTGCCAGCAGTGAATCCGCCGGCACTGGAAACACCATATATTTT.

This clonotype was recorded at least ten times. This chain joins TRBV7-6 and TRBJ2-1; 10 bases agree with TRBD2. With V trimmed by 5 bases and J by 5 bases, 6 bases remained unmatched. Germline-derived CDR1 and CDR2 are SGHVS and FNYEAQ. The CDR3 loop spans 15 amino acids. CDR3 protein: CASSGVAGGDNEQFF. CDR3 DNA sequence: TGTGCCAGCAGCGGAGTAGCGGGGGGAGACAATGAGCAGTTCTTC.

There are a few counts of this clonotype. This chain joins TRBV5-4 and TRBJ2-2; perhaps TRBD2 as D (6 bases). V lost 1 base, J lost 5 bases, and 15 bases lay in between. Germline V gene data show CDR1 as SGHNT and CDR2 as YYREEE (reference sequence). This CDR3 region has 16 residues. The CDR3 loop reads CASSLIGGAVTGELFF. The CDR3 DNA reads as TGTGCCAGCAGCTTGATAGGCGGGGCTGTGACCGGGGAGCTGTTTTTT.

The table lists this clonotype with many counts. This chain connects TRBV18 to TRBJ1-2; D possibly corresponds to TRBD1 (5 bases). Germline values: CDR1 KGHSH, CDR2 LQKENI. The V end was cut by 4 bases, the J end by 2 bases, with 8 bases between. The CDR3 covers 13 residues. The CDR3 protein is CASSRRDNYGYTF. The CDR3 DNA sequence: TGTGCCAGCTCACGACGGGACAACTATGGCTACACCTTC.

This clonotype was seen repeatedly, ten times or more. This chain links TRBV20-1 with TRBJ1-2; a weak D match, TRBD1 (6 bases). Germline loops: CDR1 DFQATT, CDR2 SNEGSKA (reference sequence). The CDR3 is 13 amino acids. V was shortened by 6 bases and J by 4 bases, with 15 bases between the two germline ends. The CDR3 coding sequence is TGCAGTGCCCCGGGGGCCGGGGCCTATGGCTACACCTTC. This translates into CSAPGAGAYGYTF.

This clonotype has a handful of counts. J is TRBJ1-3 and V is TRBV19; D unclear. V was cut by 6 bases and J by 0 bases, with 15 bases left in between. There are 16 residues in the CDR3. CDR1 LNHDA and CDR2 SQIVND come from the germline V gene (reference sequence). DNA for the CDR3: TGTGCCAGTAGCGGAGGAAGGGTAGCCTCTGGAAACACCATATATTTT. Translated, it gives CASSGGRVASGNTIYF. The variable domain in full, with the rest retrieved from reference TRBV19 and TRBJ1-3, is DGGITQSPKYLFRKEGQNVTLSCEQNLNHDAMYWYRQDPGQGLRLIYYSQIVNDFQKGDIAEGYSVSREKKESFPLTVTSAQKNPTAFYLCASSGGRVASGNTIYFGEGSWLTVV.

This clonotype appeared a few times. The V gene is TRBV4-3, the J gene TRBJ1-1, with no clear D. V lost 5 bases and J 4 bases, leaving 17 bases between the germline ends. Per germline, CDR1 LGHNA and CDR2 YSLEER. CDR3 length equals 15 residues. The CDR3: CASSERVVLSTEAFF. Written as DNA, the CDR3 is TGCGCCAGCAGCGAAAGGGTAGTGCTGAGCACTGAAGCTTTCTTT.

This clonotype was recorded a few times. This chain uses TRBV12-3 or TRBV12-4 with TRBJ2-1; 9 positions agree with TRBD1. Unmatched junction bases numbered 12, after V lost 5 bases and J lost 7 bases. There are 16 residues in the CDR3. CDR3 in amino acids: CASSRPGTGLWNEQFF. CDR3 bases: TGTGCCAGCAGTCGCCCCGGGACAGGGTTGTGGAATGAGCAGTTCTTC.

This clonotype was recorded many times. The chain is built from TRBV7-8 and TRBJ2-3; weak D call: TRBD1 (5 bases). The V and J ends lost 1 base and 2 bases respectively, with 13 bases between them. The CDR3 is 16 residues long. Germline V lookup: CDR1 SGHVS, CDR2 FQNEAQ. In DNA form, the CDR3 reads TGTGCCAGCAGCTTAGGGCCGACAGATAACACAGATACGCAGTATTTT. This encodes CASSLGPTDNTDTQYF.

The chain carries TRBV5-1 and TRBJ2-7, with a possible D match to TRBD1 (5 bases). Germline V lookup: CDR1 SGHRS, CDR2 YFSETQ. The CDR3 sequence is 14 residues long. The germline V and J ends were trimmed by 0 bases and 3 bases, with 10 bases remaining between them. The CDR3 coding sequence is TGCGCCAGCAGCTTGGTCCAGGGTATCTACGAGCAGTACTTC. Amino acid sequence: CASSLVQGIYEQYF.